This entry is about one TCR beta chain. Antigen: not known. The data belong to a study of siplizumab effects on memory and regulatory T cells. General study findings and limits: Many proliferating CD4+ or CD8+ clones remained unclassified. Roughly 75-96% of them could not be assigned either a naive or a memory phenotype. Unstimulated subsets were the mapping target of only a minor fraction of alloreactive clones. Siplizumab significantly reduced alloreactive sequences traceable to unstimulated CD4+ memory cells.

TCR templates, 75,000 to 100,000 per sample, were assayed. Profiled with immunoSEQ multiplex PCR; TCRdb holds only in-frame clones, not every one. The sample carries 75,000 to 100,000 clones, 94% recorded once. The origin of this receptor is a human donor in good health. Sequenced input: non-Treg CD4+ T cells sorted from blood.

CDR3 nucleotides: TGTGCCAGCAGTGCCGGGGGCTCCTCCTATGGCTACACCTTC. It specifies CASSAGGSSYGYTF. V gene TRBV6-5 combines with J gene TRBJ1-2; tentative D call: TRBD1 (6 bases). The CDR3 runs to 14 residues. CDR1 is MNHEY and CDR2 is SVGAGI in the germline V gene. V gave up 5 bases and J gave up 4 bases, with 14 bases separating them.